These 19 T cell receptor beta chains were sequenced from one sample in a study of blood T cell repertoires in COVID-19. Only in-frame clones appear in the TCRdb table, and some are missing; sequencing was by immunoSEQ multiplex PCR. The sample contains 540,000 or so clones, 85% to 90% of which appear only once. The material sequenced was peripheral blood. These TCRs come from a woman aged 45-59 years with COVID-19, enrolled during active disease.

This clone was picked up a small number of times. The V gene is TRBV6-5, the J gene TRBJ1-1; perhaps TRBD1 as D (6 bases). Germline CDR1 and CDR2: MNHEY and SVGAGI. V lost 4 bases to trimming and J lost 5 bases, with 14 bases between them. The CDR3 has 14 residues. In nucleotides, the CDR3 is TGTGCCAGCAGTTCCGAGGACAGACAGACTGAAGCTTTCTTT. Its protein is CASSSEDRQTEAFF.

The chain is built from TRBV24-1 and TRBJ2-3; 7 nucleotides line up with TRBD2. This CDR3 contains 14 residues. The germline V gene encodes CDR1 KGHDR and CDR2 SFDVKD. With 7 bases clipped from V and 4 bases from J, the junction kept 7 bases outside the gene matches. CDR3 DNA sequence: TGTGCCACCAGCAAGACTAGCTTCTCAGATACGCAGTATTTT. Encoded protein: CATSKTSFSDTQYF.

There are a few counts of this clone. V is TRBV2 and J is TRBJ1-2; the match to TRBD1 covers 8 bases. The CDR3 runs 12 residues. CDR1 is SNHLY and CDR2 is FYNNEI in the germline V gene. V lost 5 bases to trimming and J lost 9 bases; unmatched junction nucleotides: 5. The CDR3 protein is CASSSGGGSYTF. For the CDR3, the DNA is TGTGCCAGCAGTTCAGGGGGCGGTAGCTACACCTTC. The variable domain in full, completed from reference TRBV2 and TRBJ1-2, reads EPEVTQTPSHQVTQMGQEVILRCVPISNHLYFYWYRQILGQKVEFLVSFYNNEISEKSEIFDDQFSVERPDGSNFTLKIRSTKLEDSAMYFCASSSGGGSYTFGSGTRLTVV.

This chain connects TRBV7-7 to TRBJ2-5; 9 bases map to TRBD2. J gave up 4 bases and V 5 bases, and 8 bases lay outside the gene matches. This CDR3 spans 15 amino acids. CDR1 SSHAT and CDR2 FNYEAQ come from the germline V gene (reference sequence). CDR3 amino acids: CASSPSGGSGETQYF. In DNA form, the CDR3 reads TGTGCCAGCAGCCCCAGCGGGGGGAGTGGAGAGACCCAGTACTTC.

The CDR3, as DNA: TGTGCCAGCAGCTCAACAGGGAAGGGGGACGAGCAGTACTTC. Its translation is CASSSTGKGDEQYF. The chain combines TRBV11-3 with TRBJ2-7; possible D gene TRBD1, 6 bases. Germline-derived CDR1 and CDR2 are SGHNT and YENEEA. V was pared by 4 bases and J by 5 bases, with 15 bases between. The CDR3 runs 14 residues.

CDR3 coding DNA: TGCGCCAGCAGCCGTCCGAGCGGGGGGTTCCACGAGCAGTACTTC. This sequence encodes CASSRPSGGFHEQYF. This rearrangement joins TRBV5-1 to TRBJ2-7; 9 bases agree with TRBD2. CDR1 and CDR2 from the germline V gene are SGHRS and YFSETQ. Trimming cost V 4 bases and J 5 bases; bases outside gene matches: 10. This CDR3 is 15 amino acids long. Full variable domain (outside the CDR3, taken from reference TRBV5-1 and TRBJ2-7): KAGVTQTPRYLIKTRGQQVTLSCSPISGHRSVSWYQQTPGQGLQFLFEYFSETQRNKGNFPGRFSGRQFSNSRSEMNVSTLELGDSALYLCASSRPSGGFHEQYFGPGTRLTVT.

The chain employs TRBV4-1 and TRBJ2-7, with D tentatively TRBD1 (7 bases). Trimming pared 1 base from V and 3 bases from J, leaving 16 bases between. Germline CDR1 is MGHRA and CDR2 is YSYEKL. This CDR3 is built from 16 residues. The CDR3 coding sequence is TGCGCCAGCAGCCAAGTACCGGCAGGGGGGAACTACGAGCAGTACTTC. Translation gives CASSQVPAGGNYEQYF.

This clone appeared once. This chain links TRBV30 with TRBJ1-2; tentative D call: TRBD1 (6 bases). The CDR3 sequence is 14 residues long. The V and J ends lost 2 bases and 8 bases respectively, with 18 bases between them. CDR1 is GTSNPN, CDR2 SVGIG, per germline (reference sequence). Here the CDR3 reads CAWSKVAGEGGYTF. The CDR3 bases are TGTGCCTGGAGTAAGGTGGCAGGGGAAGGCGGCTACACCTTC.

This chain connects TRBV11-2 to TRBJ1-3; D unresolved. Trimming took 0 bases from V and 3 from J, leaving 6 bases between them. This CDR3 has 14 amino acids. Germline lookup yields CDR1 SGHAT and CDR2 FQNNGV. CDR3 DNA sequence: TGTGCCAGCAGCTTAGATCGCGGTGGAAACACCATATATTTT. Translation gives CASSLDRGGNTIYF.

This rearrangement joins TRBV4-2 to TRBJ1-6; D gene unclear. There are 15 residues in the CDR3. Germline values: CDR1 LGHNA, CDR2 YNFKEQ. Trimming left V 1 base short and J 2 bases short, with 6 bases between. The CDR3 region is CASSQGRAYNSPLHF. The CDR3 nucleotides are TGTGCCAGCAGCCAAGGCCGGGCCTATAATTCACCCCTCCACTTT.

This clone was seen a handful of times. The genes are TRBV30 and TRBJ1-5; D gene uncertain. The CDR3 totals 13 residues. Deletions cut 6 bases from V and 0 bases from J, with 9 bases between. The V gene's germline CDR1 is GTSNPN and CDR2 SVGIG (reference sequence). DNA of the CDR3: TGTGCCTGCGGAGGACTTAGCAATCAGCCCCAGCATTTT. Translating it yields CACGGLSNQPQHF.

The chain joins TRBV12-3 or TRBV12-4 to TRBJ2-1; D is perhaps TRBD2 (5 bases). V was cut by 1 base and J by 8 bases, with 9 bases left in between. The CDR3 length is 13 residues. CDR3 coding DNA: TGTGCCAGCAGTTTAGATCGGGAAGATGAGCAGTTCTTC. Amino acids: CASSLDREDEQFF.

V is TRBV7-9 and J is TRBJ1-3, with TRBD1 matching 10 bases. The CDR3 is 15 amino acids. The V segment lost 5 bases and the J segment 1 base; nucleotides outside the gene matches: 2. Germline loops: CDR1 SEHNR, CDR2 FQNEAQ (reference sequence). This chain's CDR3 is CASSGQGVSGNTIYF. CDR3 DNA sequence: TGTGCCAGCAGCGGACAGGGGGTATCTGGAAACACCATATATTTT. The variable domain in full, completed from reference TRBV7-9 and TRBJ1-3, reads DTGVSQNPRHKITKRGQNVTFRCDPISEHNRLYWYRQTLGQGPEFLTYFQNEAQLEKSRLLSDRFSAERPKGSFSTLEIQRTEQGDSAMYLCASSGQGVSGNTIYFGEGSWLTVV.

The gene calls are TRBV27 and TRBJ2-2; 10 nucleotides match TRBD1. After removal of 2 bases from V and 5 bases from J, the junction contained 8 bases not matched to a gene. CDR1 MNHEY and CDR2 SMNVEV come from the germline V gene (reference sequence). The CDR3 length is 17 residues. This CDR3 reads CASSLKMGQGPTGELFF. DNA of the CDR3: TGTGCCAGCAGTTTAAAGATGGGACAGGGGCCAACCGGGGAGCTGTTTTTT.

The chain carries TRBV20-1 and TRBJ1-5; the D gene is possibly TRBD1 (5 bases). V was clipped by 3 bases and J by 3 bases, with 21 bases between them. CDR1 and CDR2 (germline): DFQATT, SNEGSKA (reference sequence). The CDR3 consists of 17 residues. The CDR3 region is CSASPTPRQQYNQPQHF. The CDR3 region has the DNA TGCAGTGCTAGTCCTACCCCCCGACAGCAATACAATCAGCCCCAGCATTTT.

This clone was seen only once. The chain employs TRBV10-3 and TRBJ1-1; 9 bases are a match to TRBD1. This CDR3 is built from 17 residues. Germline V gene lookup returns CDR1 ENHRY and CDR2 SYGVKD. V lost 0 bases to trimming and J lost 4 bases; unmatched junction nucleotides: 9. The DNA of the CDR3 is TGTGCCATCAGTGAGTCGAGGATAGGACAGGGGAGCACTGAAGCTTTCTTT. Its translation: CAISESRIGQGSTEAFF.

The rearrangement uses TRBV12-2 and TRBJ1-5; the DNA was not used to check the table's D call, TRBD1. TRBV12-2 is a documented pseudogene. The CDR3 sequence is 17 residues long. Here the CDR3 DNA reads TGTGCAAGTCGCTTAGTACAGGGGGCAAGGGGCAATCAGCCCCAGCATTTT. Encoded protein: CASRLVQGARGNQPQHF.

The count of this clone is one. The chain couples TRBV3-1 (or the pseudogene TRBV3-2) to TRBJ2-2, with 8 bases that match TRBD2. Per the germline V gene, CDR1 is LGHDT and CDR2 is YNNKEL (reference sequence). CDR3 length: 15 residues. V was pared by 1 base and J by 6 bases, with 4 bases of the junction left unmatched. Here the CDR3 reads CASSQVRGGPGELFF. CDR3 nucleotides: TGTGCCAGCAGCCAAGTACGGGGGGGCCCCGGGGAGCTGTTTTTT.

J is TRBJ1-5 and V is TRBV27; D is perhaps TRBD1 (5 bases). The CDR3 sequence is 14 residues long. Between the trimmed V and J ends, which lost 8 bases and 5 bases, there was a span of 16 bases. In germline, CDR1 is MNHEY, CDR2 SMNVEV (reference sequence). CDR3 bases: TGTGCCAGCGACACCTCCAGGGTGCATCAGCCCCAGCATTTT. It codes for CASDTSRVHQPQHF.